This is a list of T cell receptor beta chains from one sample in a study of blood T cells in healthy people across ages. TCRdb re-called the 5' RACE reads with MiXCR, one entry per CDR3 protein. The sample holds some 700,000 distinct CDR3 sequences, approximately 43% seen once. The specimen was blood. All receptors come from a woman aged 60-70 years in good health. The CDR3 runs from the conserved cysteine through the conserved F or W. A D gene is named only where the DNA matches it firmly. Clone size is not always given. Where it is, it says once, few, many or a class for expanded clones.

j_call d_call clone_size v_call cdr3_aa cdr3_nt
TRBJ2-1 TRBD2 once TRBV6-5 CASSYGGQGGLAGGEQFF TGTGCCAGCAGTTACGGTGGACAGGGCGGACTAGCGGGAGGAGAGCAGTTCTTC
TRBJ1-2 . few TRBV7-9 CASSPLGGGYTF TGTGCCAGCAGCCCCCTAGGAGGGGGGTACACCTTC
TRBJ2-3 . few TRBV5-1 CASSGSVLTDTQYF TGCGCCAGCAGCGGTTCCGTCCTCACAGATACGCAGTATTTT
TRBJ2-7 TRBD2 . TRBV10-3 CAIRGSGGFQYEQYF TGTGCCATCAGAGGGAGCGGGGGGTTTCAATACGAGCAGTACTTC
TRBJ1-5 . . TRBV5-5 CASSPGGVTNQPQHF TGTGCCAGCAGCCCGGGGGGAGTGACCAATCAGCCCCAGCATTTT
TRBJ2-7 TRBD2 few TRBV7-2 CASSQRTSRGYEQYF TGTGCCAGCAGCCAGCGGACTAGTAGAGGCTACGAGCAGTACTTC
TRBJ2-3 TRBD2 few TRBV9 CASSVTGTSGTDTQYF TGTGCCAGCAGTGTAACCGGGACTAGCGGGACAGATACGCAGTATTTT
TRBJ2-1 . few TRBV27 CASSLEGGSGDYNEQFF TGTGCCAGCAGTTTAGAGGGTGGTAGCGGAGACTACAATGAGCAGTTCTTC
TRBJ2-5 . few TRBV4-2 CASSQEARGETQYF TGTGCCAGCAGCCAAGAAGCCCGCGGAGAGACCCAGTACTTC
TRBJ2-1 TRBD2 . TRBV12-3/TRBV12-4 CASRLLAGGRREQFF TGTGCCAGCAGACTCCTAGCGGGAGGAAGAAGAGAGCAGTTCTTC
TRBJ2-7 . . TRBV6-2/TRBV6-3 CASSYPDEQYF TGTGCCAGCAGTTACCCAGACGAGCAGTACTTC
TRBJ2-3 TRBD2 . TRBV3-1 CASSQASGWGAQYF TGTGCCAGCAGCCAAGCTAGCGGATGGGGTGCGCAGTATTTT
TRBJ2-7 . few TRBV27 CASSLRERVYEQYF TGTGCCAGCAGTTTACGTGAGCGGGTTTACGAGCAGTACTTC
TRBJ1-4 TRBD1 . TRBV4-1 CASSRFGTDNEKLFF TGCGCCAGCAGCCGTTTTGGGACAGATAATGAAAAACTGTTTTTT
TRBJ2-7 TRBD1 once TRBV29-1 CSVEGGQGALYEQYF TGCAGCGTTGAAGGAGGACAGGGGGCGTTGTACGAGCAGTACTTC
TRBJ2-7 . . TRBV7-2 CASSLGWRGEVNEQYF TGTGCCAGCAGCCTCGGGTGGAGGGGAGAGGTAAACGAGCAGTACTTC
TRBJ1-2 . . TRBV7-9 CASRGNIANYGYTF TGTGCCAGCAGGGGGAATATAGCTAACTATGGCTACACCTTC
TRBJ2-5 . few TRBV24-1 CATSDPSTIPETQYF TGTGCCACCAGTGACCCTTCGACTATACCAGAGACCCAGTACTTC
TRBJ2-1 TRBD2 many TRBV10-3 CAIKGLAGDNEQFF TGTGCCATAAAGGGACTAGCGGGGGACAATGAGCAGTTCTTC
TRBJ1-1 . . TRBV5-1 CASGQWATEAFF TGCGCCAGCGGACAATGGGCTACTGAAGCTTTCTTT
TRBJ2-5 . . TRBV9 CASSIQDGTQYF TGTGCCAGCAGCATCCAAGACGGGACCCAGTACTTC
TRBJ2-5 TRBD1 few TRBV5-1 CASAPGGQETQYF TGCGCCAGCGCCCCAGGGGGTCAGGAGACCCAGTACTTC
TRBJ2-1 TRBD2 . TRBV2 CASRGVGTSGTEQFF TGTGCCAGCAGAGGGGTTGGGACTAGCGGGACGGAGCAGTTCTTC
TRBJ1-1 . . TRBV6-1 CASRLGEVNTEAFF TGTGCCAGCAGATTGGGGGAGGTGAACACTGAAGCTTTCTTT
TRBJ2-5 . . TRBV7-9 CASSSGGVEETQYF TGTGCCAGCTCCTCCGGGGGAGTTGAAGAGACCCAGTACTTC
TRBJ2-7 TRBD2 . TRBV12-3/TRBV12-4 CASSLGSGGASYNEQYF TGTGCCAGCAGTTTAGGCAGCGGGGGGGCCTCCTACAATGAGCAGTACTTC
TRBJ2-7 . . TRBV20-1 CSARDASQVYEQYF TGCAGTGCTAGGGATGCGTCCCAAGTCTACGAGCAGTACTTC
TRBJ2-7 TRBD2 . TRBV20-1 CSAIRPSGGAHEQYF TGCAGTGCTATCCGTCCTAGCGGGGGGGCCCACGAGCAGTACTTC
TRBJ2-7 . once TRBV12-3/TRBV12-4 CASSNLWGEQYF TGTGCCAGCAGCAATCTCTGGGGCGAGCAGTACTTC
TRBJ1-4 . once TRBV7-6 CASSPRGASNEKLFF TGTGCCAGCAGCCCCCGGGGGGCCTCCAATGAAAAACTGTTTTTT
TRBJ2-5 TRBD2 many TRBV2 CASSELAGEETQYF TGTGCCAGCAGTGAACTAGCGGGCGAAGAGACCCAGTACTTC
TRBJ2-3 TRBD1 . TRBV29-1 CSVEDGQGRGQQDTQYF TGCAGCGTTGAAGATGGACAGGGAAGAGGACAGCAAGATACGCAGTATTTT
TRBJ2-7 TRBD2 . TRBV6-2/TRBV6-3 CASSYFPGGEQYF TGTGCCAGCAGTTACTTTCCGGGAGGGGAGCAGTACTTC
TRBJ2-1 . . TRBV9 CASSPTHGTQFF TGTGCCAGCAGCCCGACTCACGGGACCCAGTTCTTC
TRBJ2-5 . . TRBV5-1 CASSFSSPSQETQYF TGCGCCAGCAGCTTCAGTAGCCCGAGTCAAGAGACCCAGTACTTC
TRBJ1-2 TRBD1 few TRBV7-3 CASSPHGTGDGYTF TGTGCCAGCAGCCCTCATGGGACAGGGGATGGCTACACCTTC
TRBJ2-7 TRBD2 many TRBV28 CASSPGTSSSYEQYF TGTGCCAGCAGCCCCGGGACTAGCAGCTCCTACGAGCAGTACTTC
TRBJ2-5 TRBD2 . TRBV14 CASSQDPGLAGASRNEQYF TGTGCCAGCAGCCAAGATCCGGGACTAGCGGGGGCCAGTCGGAATGAGCAGTACTTC
TRBJ2-7 TRBD2 few TRBV20-1 CSVRLAGREYEQYF TGCAGTGTGAGACTAGCGGGCAGGGAGTACGAGCAGTACTTC
TRBJ2-3 TRBD2 . TRBV6-5 CASIARSGRRNTQYF TGTGCCAGCATTGCCCGTAGCGGGAGGCGGAATACGCAGTATTTT
TRBJ2-6 TRBD1 few TRBV6-5 CASSSLGQGAPSSGANVLTF TGTGCCAGCAGTTCCCTAGGACAGGGGGCCCCGAGCTCTGGGGCCAACGTCCTGACTTTC
TRBJ2-5 . few TRBV7-2 CASSRLAGTNNEQYF TGTGCCAGCAGCCGTCTGGCGGGGACGAACAATGAGCAGTACTTC
TRBJ1-6 . . TRBV20-1 CSAIRDGNSPLHF TGCAGTGCAATACGGGACGGGAATTCACCCCTCCACTTT
TRBJ2-7 . . TRBV20-1 CSARQPGAGEQYF TGCAGTGCACGACAGCCCGGGGCGGGTGAGCAGTACTTC
TRBJ2-3 . . TRBV18 CASSPLGLVVADTQYF TGTGCCAGCTCACCTTTGGGACTTGTGGTTGCGGATACGCAGTATTTT
TRBJ2-1 TRBD2 . TRBV20-1 CSATFGTIYNEQFF TGCAGTGCAACCTTCGGGACTATCTACAATGAGCAGTTCTTC
TRBJ2-7 TRBD2 few TRBV7-6 CASSLVSGTSATYEQYF TGTGCCAGCAGCTTAGTATCCGGGACTAGCGCGACCTACGAGCAGTACTTC
TRBJ2-1 . . TRBV7-6 CASSLVRGPNEQFF TGTGCCAGCAGCTTAGTGCGGGGGCCCAATGAGCAGTTCTTC
TRBJ2-1 TRBD2 few TRBV6-5 CASSYPSRGTSGVYNEQFF TGTGCCAGCAGTTACCCCTCGAGAGGGACTAGCGGGGTCTACAATGAGCAGTTCTTC
TRBJ1-2 . . TRBV9 CASIYGYTF TGTGCCAGCATATATGGCTACACCTTC
TRBJ2-3 . . TRBV6-4 CASSDSSDSDTQYF TGTGCCAGCAGTGACTCTTCTGACTCAGATACGCAGTATTTT
TRBJ1-4 . . TRBV28 CASVPEASHEKLFF TGTGCCAGCGTCCCGGAAGCCAGCCATGAAAAACTGTTTTTT
TRBJ1-6 TRBD1 . TRBV12-3/TRBV12-4 CASSLDDRGPYNSPLHF TGTGCCAGCAGTTTAGACGACAGGGGGCCTTATAATTCACCCCTCCACTTT
TRBJ1-2 . . TRBV10-3 CAISDSRTRNYGYTF TGTGCCATCAGTGATAGCCGGACCCGTAACTATGGCTACACCTTC
TRBJ2-5 . . TRBV20-1 CNAQREWEQYF TGCAATGCTCAACGGGAGTGGGAGCAGTACTTC
TRBJ2-1 . few TRBV20-1 CSARERGQGYNEQFF TGCAGTGCTAGAGAGCGGGGCCAGGGCTACAATGAGCAGTTCTTC
TRBJ2-5 . few TRBV7-9 CASSLGLVRETQYF TGTGCCAGCAGCTTAGGGCTAGTGCGGGAGACCCAGTACTTC
TRBJ2-1 . . TRBV14 CASSQAYNEQFF TGTGCCAGCAGCCAAGCTTACAATGAGCAGTTCTTC
TRBJ2-3 . . TRBV9 CASSPDMGAAGTDTQYF TGTGCCAGCAGCCCAGACATGGGGGCCGCAGGCACAGATACGCAGTATTTT
TRBJ2-1 . . TRBV6-6 CASSRGIYNEQFF TGTGCCAGCAGTCGCGGGATTTACAATGAGCAGTTCTTC